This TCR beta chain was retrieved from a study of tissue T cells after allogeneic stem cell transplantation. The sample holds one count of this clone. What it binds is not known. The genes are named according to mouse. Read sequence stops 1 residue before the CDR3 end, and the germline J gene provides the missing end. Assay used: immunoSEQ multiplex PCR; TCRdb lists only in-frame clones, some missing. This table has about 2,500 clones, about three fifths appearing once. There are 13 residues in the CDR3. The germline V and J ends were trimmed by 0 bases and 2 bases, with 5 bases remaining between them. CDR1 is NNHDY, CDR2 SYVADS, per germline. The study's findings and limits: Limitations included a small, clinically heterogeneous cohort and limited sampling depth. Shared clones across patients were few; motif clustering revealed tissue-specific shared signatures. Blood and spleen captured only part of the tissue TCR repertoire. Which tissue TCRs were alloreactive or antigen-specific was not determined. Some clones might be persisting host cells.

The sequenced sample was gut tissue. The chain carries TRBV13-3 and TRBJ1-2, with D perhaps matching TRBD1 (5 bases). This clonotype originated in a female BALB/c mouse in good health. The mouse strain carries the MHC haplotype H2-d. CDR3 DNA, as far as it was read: TGTGCCAGCAGTGATGCAGGGAACTCCGACTACACC. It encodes CASSDAGNSDYT. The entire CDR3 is CASSDAGNSDYTF.